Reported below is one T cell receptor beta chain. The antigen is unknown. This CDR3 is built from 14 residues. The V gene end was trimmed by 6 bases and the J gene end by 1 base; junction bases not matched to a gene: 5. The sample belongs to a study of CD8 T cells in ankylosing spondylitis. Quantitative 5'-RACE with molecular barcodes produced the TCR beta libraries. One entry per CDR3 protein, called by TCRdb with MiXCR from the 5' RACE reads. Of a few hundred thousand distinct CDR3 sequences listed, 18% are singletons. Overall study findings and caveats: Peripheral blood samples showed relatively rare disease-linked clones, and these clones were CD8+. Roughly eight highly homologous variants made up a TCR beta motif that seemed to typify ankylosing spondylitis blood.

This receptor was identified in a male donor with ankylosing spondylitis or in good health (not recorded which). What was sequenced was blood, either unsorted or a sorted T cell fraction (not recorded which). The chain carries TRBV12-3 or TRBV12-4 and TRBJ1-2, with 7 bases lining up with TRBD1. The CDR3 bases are TGTGCCAGCAGCTTGGACAGGAGTAACTATGGCTACACCTTC. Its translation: CASSLDRSNYGYTF.